Listed below are T cell receptor beta chains from one sample, sequenced in a study of blood T cell repertoires in COVID-19. Only in-frame clones appear in the TCRdb table, and some are missing; sequencing was by immunoSEQ multiplex PCR. This table has 190,000 or so clones, more than 75% appearing once. Sequencing input: peripheral blood. These receptors were taken from a man in his sixties who had recovered from COVID-19. Each CDR3 is given without its conserved first and last residue.

v_call: TRBV28
cdr3_aa: ASSAPGQGWRRTTYEQY

v_call: TRBV5-4
cdr3_aa: ASSLGGLNTEAF

v_call: TRBV11-2
cdr3_aa: ASSLGSSYNEQF

v_call: TRBV5-6
cdr3_aa: ASTEGRRFGNTIY

v_call: TRBV7-3
cdr3_aa: ASSLSGGTSYEQY

v_call: TRBV19
cdr3_aa: ASSQTFTQETQY

v_call: TRBV7-6
cdr3_aa: ASSLQGLYQPQH

v_call: TRBV6-2/TRBV6-3
cdr3_aa: ASSYFILDPLQETQY

v_call: TRBV5-1
cdr3_aa: ASSSTRQKNTEAF

v_call: TRBV5-1
cdr3_aa: ASSLSGTGGGEQY